One T cell receptor beta chain is described in this entry. Antigen unknown. The data are from a study of PD-1 blockade in classical Hodgkin lymphoma. V was pared by 2 bases and J by 1 base, with 11 bases between. Germline V gene data show CDR1 as MNHNS and CDR2 as SASEGT. There are 15 residues in the CDR3. All patients experienced relapse after autologous stem cell transplantation, and brentuximab vedotin exposure was variable. Best overall response was complete response, partial response or progressive disease in these relapsed/refractory classical Hodgkin lymphoma patients. General observations from the study: Patients who began taking nivolumab under 1 year after ASCT were left out. Complete responders entered with baseline diversity on par with newly diagnosed patients, the results showed. Reported baseline diversity: healthy donors highest, relapsed/refractory patients lowest.

The method was immunoSEQ multiplex PCR; TCRdb's version includes in-frame clones alone and lacks a portion of them. The sample has approximately 43,000 clones; approximately 90% are singletons. The rearrangement joins TRBV6-1 to TRBJ2-5; TRBD2 might be the D (7 bases). Sequences were derived from peripheral blood mononuclear cells (PBMCs), sampled before the second cycle of nivolumab. This receptor was taken from a human donor with classical Hodgkin lymphoma. The CDR3 DNA sequence: TGTGCCAGCAGTGAACAGGGAGGGGGCCAAGAGACCCAGTACTTC. Protein sequence: CASSEQGGGQETQYF.